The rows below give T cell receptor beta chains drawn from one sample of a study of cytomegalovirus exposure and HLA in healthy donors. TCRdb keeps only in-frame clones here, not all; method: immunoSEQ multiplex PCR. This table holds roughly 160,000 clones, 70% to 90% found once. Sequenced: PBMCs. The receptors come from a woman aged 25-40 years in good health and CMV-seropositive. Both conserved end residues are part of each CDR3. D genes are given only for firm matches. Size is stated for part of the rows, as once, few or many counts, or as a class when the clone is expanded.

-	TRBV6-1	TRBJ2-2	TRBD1	CASSTTGVAGELFF	TGTGCCAGCAGTACGACAGGGGTCGCCGGGGAGCTGTTTTTT
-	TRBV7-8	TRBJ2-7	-	CASSTEFFHEQYF	TGTGCCAGCAGCACGGAGTTTTTCCACGAGCAGTACTTC
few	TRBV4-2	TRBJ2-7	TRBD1	CASSYRDRAYEQYF	TGTGCCAGCAGCTACCGGGACAGAGCATACGAGCAGTACTTC
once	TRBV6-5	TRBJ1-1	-	CASSLRGASWAFF	TGTGCCAGCAGCCTGCGCGGGGCGTCTTGGGCTTTCTTT
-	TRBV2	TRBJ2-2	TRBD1	CASKIGTGGHGELFF	TGTGCCAGCAAGATAGGGACAGGGGGACACGGGGAGCTGTTTTTT
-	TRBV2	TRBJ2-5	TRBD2	CASIQRGPSWQETQYF	TGTGCCAGCATCCAGCGGGGGCCCTCGTGGCAAGAGACCCAGTACTTC
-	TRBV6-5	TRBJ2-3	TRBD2	CASSSRTSGGRDTQYF	TGTGCCAGCAGTTCCCGGACTAGCGGGGGGAGAGATACGCAGTATTTT
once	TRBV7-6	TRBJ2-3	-	CASSLAAQGIDTQYF	TGTGCCAGCAGCTTAGCGGCCCAGGGGATAGATACGCAGTATTTT
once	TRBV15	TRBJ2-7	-	CATSRARLGMSEQYF	TGTGCCACCAGCAGAGCTCGCCTCGGGATGAGCGAGCAGTACTTC
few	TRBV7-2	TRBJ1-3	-	CASSLARSGNTIYF	TGTGCCAGCAGCTTAGCCCGGAGCGGAAACACCATATATTTT
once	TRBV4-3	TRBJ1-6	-	CASSNFGAYNSPLHF	TGCGCCAGCAGTAACTTCGGGGCCTATAATTCACCCCTCCACTTT
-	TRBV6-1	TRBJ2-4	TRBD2	CASIPGGPDGIQYF	TGTGCCAGCATCCCGGGGGGGCCCGATGGCATTCAGTACTTC
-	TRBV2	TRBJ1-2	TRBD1	CASSWDRTHVYTF	TGTGCCAGCAGCTGGGACAGGACCCATGTCTACACCTTC
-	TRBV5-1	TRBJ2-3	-	CASRWRGQTSTDTQYF	TGCGCCAGCCGGTGGCGGGGGCAGACTAGCACAGATACGCAGTATTTT
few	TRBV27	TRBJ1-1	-	CASTSGSTEAFF	TGTGCCAGCACCTCCGGGAGCACTGAAGCTTTCTTT
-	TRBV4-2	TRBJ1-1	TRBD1	CASSPSGTANTEAFF	TGTGCCAGCAGCCCTTCCGGGACAGCTAACACTGAAGCTTTCTTT
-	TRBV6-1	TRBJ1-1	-	CASSEPGRLTEAFF	TGTGCCAGCAGTGAACCAGGGAGGTTGACTGAAGCTTTCTTT
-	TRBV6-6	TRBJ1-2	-	CASSIHSGGYTF	TGTGCCAGCAGTATCCACAGCGGCGGCTACACCTTC
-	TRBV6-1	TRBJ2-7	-	CASSEDIRSYEQYF	TGTGCCAGCAGTGAAGACATTCGGAGCTACGAGCAGTACTTC
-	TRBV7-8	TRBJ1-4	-	CASSRLAGFTATNEKLFF	TGTGCCAGCAGCCGACTGGCGGGGTTTACTGCAACTAATGAAAAACTGTTTTTT
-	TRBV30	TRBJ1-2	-	CAWSSGNFVGYTF	TGTGCCTGGAGTTCGGGGAATTTCGTTGGCTACACCTTC
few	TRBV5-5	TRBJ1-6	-	CASSPFSRRENSPLHF	TGTGCCAGCAGCCCCTTCTCCCGCCGGGAGAATTCACCCCTCCACTTT
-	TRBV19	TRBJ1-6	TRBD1	CASSRTGVAAPLHF	TGTGCCAGTAGTAGAACAGGGGTTGCTGCACCCCTCCACTTT
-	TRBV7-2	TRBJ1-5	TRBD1	CASSLRQGTQPQHF	TGTGCCAGCAGCCTACGACAGGGAACCCAGCCCCAGCATTTT
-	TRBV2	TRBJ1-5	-	CASSEEVYQPQHF	TGTGCCAGCAGTGAGGAGGTTTACCAGCCCCAGCATTTT
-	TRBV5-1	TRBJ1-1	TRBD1	CASSLGTGTNTEAFF	TGCGCCAGCAGCTTGGGGACAGGGACGAACACTGAAGCTTTCTTT
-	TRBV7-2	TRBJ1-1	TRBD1	CASSPDRDRVTEAFF	TGTGCCAGCAGCCCCGACCGGGACAGGGTCACTGAAGCTTTCTTT
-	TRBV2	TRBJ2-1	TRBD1	CASSTDRERYNEQFF	TGTGCCAGCAGTACCGACAGGGAAAGATACAATGAGCAGTTCTTC
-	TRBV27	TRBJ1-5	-	CASSDWGGTNQPQHF	TGTGCCAGCAGTGATTGGGGGGGGACCAATCAGCCCCAGCATTTT
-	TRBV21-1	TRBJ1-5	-	CASRSDTYQYQPQHF	TGTGCCAGCAGGTCGGACACCTACCAATATCAGCCCCAGCATTTT
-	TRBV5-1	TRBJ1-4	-	CASSFRPLRGEKLFF	TGCGCCAGCAGCTTTCGACCTCTAAGGGGTGAAAAACTGTTTTTT
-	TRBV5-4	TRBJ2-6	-	CASSYPSGANVLTF	TGTGCCAGCAGCTATCCGTCTGGGGCCAACGTCCTGACTTTC
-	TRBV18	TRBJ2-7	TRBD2	CASSLFGGALGDEQYF	TGTGCCAGCTCACTATTCGGGGGGGCCCTTGGGGACGAGCAGTACTTC
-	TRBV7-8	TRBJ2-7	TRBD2	CASSPKLAGVQDEQYF	TGTGCCAGCAGCCCGAAACTAGCGGGGGTCCAAGACGAGCAGTACTTC
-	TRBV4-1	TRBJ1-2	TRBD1	CASSRPDRVGYTF	TGCGCCAGCAGCCGACCGGACAGGGTTGGCTACACCTTC
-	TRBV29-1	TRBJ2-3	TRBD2	CSVERASGGSGDTQYF	TGCAGCGTTGAACGGGCTAGCGGGGGGTCAGGGGATACGCAGTATTTT
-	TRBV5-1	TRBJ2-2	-	CASSLVRNRQQDTGELFF	TGCGCCAGCAGCTTAGTTCGTAATAGACAGCAAGACACCGGGGAGCTGTTTTTT
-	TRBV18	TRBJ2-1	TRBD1	CASSLGQGDLNEQFF	TGTGCCAGCTCACTGGGACAGGGAGACCTCAATGAGCAGTTCTTC
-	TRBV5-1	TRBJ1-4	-	CASSSDRAATNEKLFF	TGCGCCAGCAGCTCGGACAGAGCTGCAACTAATGAAAAACTGTTTTTT
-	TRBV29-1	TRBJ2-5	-	CSVVRGIGGLETQYF	TGCAGCGTTGTTCGAGGGATAGGGGGATTGGAGACCCAGTACTTC
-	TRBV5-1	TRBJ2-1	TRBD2	CASSLLLRGASYNEQFF	TGCGCCAGCAGCTTGTTGTTGCGGGGGGCCTCCTACAATGAGCAGTTCTTC
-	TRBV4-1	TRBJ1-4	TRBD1	CASSLRQGLVSTNEKLFF	TGCGCCAGCAGCCTCCGACAGGGTTTAGTTTCGACTAATGAAAAACTGTTTTTT
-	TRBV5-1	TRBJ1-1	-	CASSLYKSELGTEAFF	TGCGCCAGCAGCCTCTACAAATCGGAGCTCGGCACTGAAGCTTTCTTT
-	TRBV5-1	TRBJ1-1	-	CASSLGPGVLTEAFF	TGCGCCAGCAGCTTGGGCCCAGGGGTTTTGACTGAAGCTTTCTTT
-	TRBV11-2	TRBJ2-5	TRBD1	CASSPTGEETQYF	TGTGCCAGCAGCCCTACAGGGGAGGAGACCCAGTACTTC
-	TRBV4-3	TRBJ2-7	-	CASSQDTGTAYEQYF	TGCGCCAGCAGCCAAGACACAGGGACGGCCTACGAGCAGTACTTC
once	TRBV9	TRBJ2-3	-	CASMAESGTDTQYF	TGTGCCAGCATGGCGGAGTCTGGTACAGATACGCAGTATTTT
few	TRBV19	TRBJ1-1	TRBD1	CASKTRTGGNWENTEAFF	TGTGCCAGTAAAACTCGGACAGGGGGCAATTGGGAGAACACTGAAGCTTTCTTT
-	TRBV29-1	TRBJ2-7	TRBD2	CSVEGLASHEQYF	TGCAGCGTTGAAGGACTAGCTTCCCACGAGCAGTACTTC
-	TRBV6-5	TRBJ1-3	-	CASSYSRQSSGNTIYF	TGTGCCAGCAGTTACTCGAGGCAAAGCTCTGGAAACACCATATATTTT
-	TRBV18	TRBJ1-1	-	CASSSWGKRGVVNTEAFF	TGTGCCAGCTCATCCTGGGGGAAACGGGGGGTTGTGAACACTGAAGCTTTCTTT
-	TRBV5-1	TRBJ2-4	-	CASSLVAAENIQYF	TGCGCCAGCAGCTTGGTTGCCGCGGAAAACATTCAGTACTTC
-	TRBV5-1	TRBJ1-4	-	CASSLVVAGINEKLFF	TGCGCCAGCAGCTTGGTAGTCGCAGGGATTAATGAAAAACTGTTTTTT
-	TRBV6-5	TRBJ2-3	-	CASSYAWDTRTDTQYF	TGTGCCAGCAGTTACGCATGGGACACCCGCACAGATACGCAGTATTTT
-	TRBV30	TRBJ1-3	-	CAWSVGVQGAGNTIYF	TGTGCCTGGAGTGTAGGTGTACAGGGCGCTGGAAACACCATATATTTT
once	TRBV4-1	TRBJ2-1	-	CASSQDFRGEQFF	TGCGCCAGCAGCCAAGATTTCCGAGGGGAGCAGTTCTTC
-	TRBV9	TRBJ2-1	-	CASSPGGRVDNEQFF	TGTGCCAGCAGCCCCGGGGGGCGGGTAGACAATGAGCAGTTCTTC